One sample yielded the 5 T cell receptor beta chains listed below, sequenced in a study of T cells in women clearing cervical HPV infection. Produced via immunoSEQ multiplex PCR; TCRdb's table is partial and in-frame only. The repertoire shows fewer than 40,000 clones; the top ten hold approximately 6.3%. Sequenced material: blood buffy coat. These receptor sequences come from a woman aged 18 to 75 with a cervical HPV16 infection that either progressed to CIN3+ or cleared (not recorded which).

To note about this clone: The read stops 3 residues short of the end of the CDR3; the missing end is completed from the germline J gene. The gene calls are TRBV7-9 and TRBJ2-1, with 10 bases that match TRBD1. This CDR3 is 15 amino acids long. Trimming at V came to 5 bases and at J to 4 bases, leaving 5 bases not matched to a gene. Germline assignment: CDR1 SEHNR and CDR2 FQNEAQ (reference sequence). The chain's CDR3 is CASSKGTGDYNEQFF. The CDR3 DNA, read in part, is TGTGCCAGCAGCAAGGGGACAGGGGATTACAATGAG. The whole variable domain, filled in from reference TRBV7-9 and TRBJ2-1, reads DTGVSQNPRHKITKRGQNVTFRCDPISEHNRLYWYRQTLGQGPEFLTYFQNEAQLEKSRLLSDRFSAERPKGSFSTLEIQRTEQGDSAMYLCASSKGTGDYNEQFFGPGTRLTVL.

Points on this clone: The read terminates 3 residues before the CDR3 end, so the remaining end is supplied by the germline J gene. The V gene is TRBV5-8, the J gene TRBJ2-2; D unclear. This CDR3 has 15 amino acids. The germline V and J ends were trimmed by 1 base and 1 base, with 8 bases remaining between them. The germline V gene has CDR1 SGHTS and CDR2 YDEGEE. The sequenced CDR3 bases are TGTGCCAGCAGCTTGAGGTCAGGGAACACCGGGGAG. Its protein product is CASSLRSGNTGE. The CDR3 reads in full as CASSLRSGNTGELFF.

In the case of this clone: The read halts 3 residues ahead of the CDR3 end, with the missing end drawn from the germline J gene. The rearrangement uses TRBV6-1 and TRBJ1-2, with 11 positions matching TRBD1. Germline V CDR1 and CDR2: MNHNS, SASEGT. This CDR3 contains 14 residues. CDR3 loop: CASSVGDRGRGYTF. The DNA read from the CDR3 is TGTGCCAGCAGTGTTGGGGACAGGGGGAGGGGC.

The chain's CDR3 is CASSERQADQPQHF. Partial CDR3 DNA: TGTGCCAGCTCAGAAAGACAGGCCGATCAGCCC. The chain recombines TRBV4-2 with TRBJ1-5; a weak D match, TRBD1 (6 bases). The sequenced fragment ends 3 residues before the CDR3 boundary, so the rest is inferred from the germline J gene. The CDR3 is made up of 14 amino acids. The V end was cut by 8 bases, the J end by 5 bases, with 16 bases between. Germline V gene data show CDR1 as LGHNA and CDR2 as YNFKEQ.

On this clone itself: The CDR3 end falls 3 residues outside the read, so it is completed with the germline J gene. The chain links TRBV5-1 to TRBJ1-1, with D unclear. CDR3 length equals 13 residues. V shed 1 base and J shed 3 bases, with 7 bases lying between them. Germline values: CDR1 SGHRS, CDR2 YFSETQ. The sequenced CDR3 bases are TGCGCCAGCAGCTTGACCATAGACACTGAA. Translating gives CASSLTIDTE. The CDR3 in full is CASSLTIDTEAFF.